Presented here are 4 T cell receptor beta chains from one specimen sequenced in a study of blood T cell repertoires in COVID-19. Produced via immunoSEQ multiplex PCR; TCRdb's table is partial and in-frame only. This sample carries approximately 260,000 clones, about nine tenths of them seen once, and the ten largest clones take 7.2%. Sequencing input: peripheral blood. These receptors were collected from a man aged 55 to 69 who had recovered from COVID-19.

The chain employs TRBV7-9 and TRBJ2-5; a weak D match, TRBD2 (6 bases). CDR1 is SEHNR, CDR2 FQNEAQ, per germline (reference sequence). The ends were cut back, 1 base at V and 1 base at J, with 10 bases in the middle. CDR3 length equals 15 residues. The CDR3 spells CASSLVGGTQETQYF. The CDR3 DNA sequence: TGTGCCAGCAGCTTAGTTGGGGGGACCCAAGAGACCCAGTACTTC.

This chain links TRBV11-2 with TRBJ2-7, with a weak D call TRBD1 (5 bases). This CDR3 has 14 amino acids. Germline CDR1 is SGHAT and CDR2 is FQNNGV. Trimming took 5 bases from V and 2 from J, leaving 13 bases between them. CDR3: CASSVGDRPYEQYF. In nucleotides, the CDR3 is TGTGCCAGCAGCGTAGGAGACAGACCCTACGAGCAGTACTTC.

The sample holds one count of this clone. V and J are TRBV6-5 and TRBJ2-3, with 9 bases aligning to TRBD2. Trimming took 7 bases from V and 1 from J; bases not matched to a gene: 0. The germline V gene has CDR1 MNHEY and CDR2 SVGAGI. This CDR3 is built from 13 residues. The CDR3 is CASKRGGTDTQYF. In nucleotides, the CDR3 is TGTGCCAGCAAGCGGGGGGGCACAGATACGCAGTATTTT.

This clone was seen only a few times. The V gene is TRBV7-2, the J gene TRBJ1-6, with D hard to call. The CDR3 spans 14 residues. Per germline, CDR1 SGHTA and CDR2 FQGNSA. Trimming removed 1 base from V and 9 bases from J, with 10 bases in between. The CDR3 region has the DNA TGTGCCAGCAGCTTAGGCTCGCGGATTTCACCCCTCCACTTT. It encodes CASSLGSRISPLHF.